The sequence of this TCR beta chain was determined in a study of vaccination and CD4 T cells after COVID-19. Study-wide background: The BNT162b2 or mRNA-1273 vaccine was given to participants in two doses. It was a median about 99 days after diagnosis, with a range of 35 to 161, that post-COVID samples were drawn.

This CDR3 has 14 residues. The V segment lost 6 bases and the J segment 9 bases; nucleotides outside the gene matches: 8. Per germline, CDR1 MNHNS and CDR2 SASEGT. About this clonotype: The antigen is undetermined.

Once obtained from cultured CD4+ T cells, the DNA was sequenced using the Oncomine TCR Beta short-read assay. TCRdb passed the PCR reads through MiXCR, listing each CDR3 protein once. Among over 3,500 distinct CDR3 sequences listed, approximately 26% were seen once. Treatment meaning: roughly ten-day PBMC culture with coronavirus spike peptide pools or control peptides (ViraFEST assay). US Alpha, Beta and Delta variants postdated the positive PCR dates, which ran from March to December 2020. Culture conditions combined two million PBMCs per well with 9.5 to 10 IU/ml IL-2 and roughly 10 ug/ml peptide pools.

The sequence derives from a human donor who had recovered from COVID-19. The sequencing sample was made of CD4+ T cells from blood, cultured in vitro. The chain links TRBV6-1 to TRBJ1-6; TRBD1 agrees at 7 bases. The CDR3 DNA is TGTGCCAGCAGAGGACAGGAGGGGAGTTCACCCCTCCACTTT. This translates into CASRGQEGSSPLHF.